The present TCR beta chain was sequenced within a study of T cell responses to AZD1222 COVID-19 vaccine. CDR3 length: 13 amino acids. Per the germline V gene, CDR1 is KGHDR and CDR2 is SFDVKD. Trimming stripped 12 bases from V and 0 bases from J, with 12 bases between. Comments on this clone: As yet, its antigen is unknown.

The method was immunoSEQ multiplex PCR; TCRdb's version includes in-frame clones alone and lacks a portion of them. Of 250,000 to 300,000 clones in the sample, 90% to 95% were seen once. Regarding the study as a whole: Spike was spanned by vaccine-associated CD4 TCRs, with dominance at 160-218 and 743-854.

The sample in question was peripheral blood, obtained 28 days after the second AZD1222 dose. The chain uses TRBV24-1 and TRBJ2-3; D unclear. The origin of this receptor is an adult who received the AZD1222 COVID-19 vaccine. CDR3 protein: CAAARASTDTQYF. The CDR3 DNA reads as TGTGCCGCTGCCCGGGCTAGCACAGATACGCAGTATTTT.